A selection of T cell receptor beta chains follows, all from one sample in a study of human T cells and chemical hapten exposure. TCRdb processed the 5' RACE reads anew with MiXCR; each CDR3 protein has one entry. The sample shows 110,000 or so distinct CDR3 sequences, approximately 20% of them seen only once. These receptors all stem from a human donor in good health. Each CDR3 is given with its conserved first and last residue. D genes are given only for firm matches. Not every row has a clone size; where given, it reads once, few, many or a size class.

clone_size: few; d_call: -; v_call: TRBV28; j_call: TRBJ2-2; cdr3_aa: CASTRQPKVAGELFF; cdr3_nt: TGTGCCAGCACTCGCCAACCGAAGGTGGCTGGGGAGCTGTTTTTT
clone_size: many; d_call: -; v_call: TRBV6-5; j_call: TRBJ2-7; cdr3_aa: CASSYRNGGTYEQYF; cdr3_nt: TGTGCCAGCAGTTACCGTAATGGGGGTACCTACGAGCAGTACTTC
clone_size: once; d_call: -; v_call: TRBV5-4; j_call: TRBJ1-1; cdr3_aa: CASSNSRGRAAEAFF; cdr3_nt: TGTGCCAGCAGCAACTCCCGCGGTAGGGCCGCTGAAGCTTTCTTT
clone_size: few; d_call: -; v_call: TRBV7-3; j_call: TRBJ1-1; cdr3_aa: CASSSIPRQKAFF; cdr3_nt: TGTGCCAGCAGCTCAATTCCCCGGCAGAAGGCTTTCTTT
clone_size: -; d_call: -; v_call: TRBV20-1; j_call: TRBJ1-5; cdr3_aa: CSARDKGPGFQPQHF; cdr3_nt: TGCAGTGCTAGAGATAAGGGTCCGGGATTTCAGCCCCAGCATTTT
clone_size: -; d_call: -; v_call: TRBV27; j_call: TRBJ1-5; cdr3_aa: CASSLGGGRGNQPQHF; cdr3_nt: TGTGCCAGCAGTTTAGGGGGGGGAAGAGGCAATCAGCCCCAGCATTTT
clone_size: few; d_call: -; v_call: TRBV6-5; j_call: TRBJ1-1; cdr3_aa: CASSSVTVSENTEAFF; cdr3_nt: TGTGCCAGCAGTTCCGTGACAGTTAGCGAGAACACTGAAGCTTTCTTT
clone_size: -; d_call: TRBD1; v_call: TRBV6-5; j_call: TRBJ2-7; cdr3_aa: CASRGDRGSYEQYF; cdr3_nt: TGTGCCAGCAGGGGGGACAGGGGCTCCTACGAGCAGTACTTC
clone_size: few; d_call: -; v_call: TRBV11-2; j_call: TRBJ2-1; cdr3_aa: CASSPYSGTSNEQFF; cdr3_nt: TGTGCCAGCAGCCCCTATTCCGGGACCTCCAATGAGCAGTTCTTC
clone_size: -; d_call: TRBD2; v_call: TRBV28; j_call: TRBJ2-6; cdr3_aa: CASSLGGVPSGANVLTF; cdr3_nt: TGTGCCAGCAGTTTAGGGGGGGTACCCTCTGGGGCCAACGTCCTGACTTTC
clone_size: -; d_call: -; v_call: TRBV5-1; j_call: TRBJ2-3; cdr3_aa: CASSLDVSDTQYF; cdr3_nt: TGCGCCAGCAGCTTGGACGTGTCAGATACGCAGTATTTT
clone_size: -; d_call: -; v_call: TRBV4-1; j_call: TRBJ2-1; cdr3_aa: CASSPTAARGPYNEQFF; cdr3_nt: TGCGCCAGCAGCCCAACAGCTGCGCGGGGGCCCTACAATGAGCAGTTCTTC
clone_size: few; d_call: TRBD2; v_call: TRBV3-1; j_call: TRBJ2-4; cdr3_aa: CASSQGILAGMPTKNIQYF; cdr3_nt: TGTGCCAGCAGCCAAGGAATCCTAGCGGGAATGCCCACCAAAAACATTCAGTACTTC
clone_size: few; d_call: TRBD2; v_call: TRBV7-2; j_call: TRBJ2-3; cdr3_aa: CASSFGGLSTDTQYF; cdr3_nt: TGTGCCAGCAGCTTCGGGGGGTTAAGCACAGATACGCAGTATTTT
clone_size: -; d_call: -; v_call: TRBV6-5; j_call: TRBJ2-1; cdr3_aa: CASSYSEVARDEQFF; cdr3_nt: TGTGCCAGCAGTTACTCTGAGGTAGCGAGAGACGAGCAGTTCTTC
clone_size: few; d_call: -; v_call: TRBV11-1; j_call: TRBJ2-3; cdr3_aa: CASSLTGQKLNTQYF; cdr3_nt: TGTGCCAGCAGCTTAACGGGCCAAAAGCTCAATACGCAGTATTTT
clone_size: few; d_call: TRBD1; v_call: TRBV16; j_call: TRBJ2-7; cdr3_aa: CASSQEKPGQNYEQYF; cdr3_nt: TGTGCCAGCAGCCAAGAAAAACCGGGACAGAACTACGAGCAGTACTTC
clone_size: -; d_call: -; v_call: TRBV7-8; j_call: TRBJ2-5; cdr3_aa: CASSPPAAGTQYF; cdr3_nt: TGTGCCAGCAGCCCACCGGCAGCAGGGACCCAGTACTTC
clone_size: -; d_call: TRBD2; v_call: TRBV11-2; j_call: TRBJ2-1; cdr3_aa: CASSSLAWGGINEQFF; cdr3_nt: TGTGCCAGCAGCTCCCTAGCTTGGGGAGGGATAAATGAGCAGTTCTTC
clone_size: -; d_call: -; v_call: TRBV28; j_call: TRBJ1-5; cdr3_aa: CASKLEGFQPQHF; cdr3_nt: TGTGCCAGCAAGCTCGAGGGGTTTCAGCCCCAGCATTTT
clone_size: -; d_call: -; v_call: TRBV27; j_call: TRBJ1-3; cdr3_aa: CASSSHRSLGGTIYF; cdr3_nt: TGTGCCAGCAGTTCGCATCGGAGCTTGGGGGGCACCATATATTTT
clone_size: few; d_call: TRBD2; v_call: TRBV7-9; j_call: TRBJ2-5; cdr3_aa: CASSSSGIQETQYF; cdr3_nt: TGTGCCAGCAGCTCCAGCGGGATCCAAGAGACCCAGTACTTC
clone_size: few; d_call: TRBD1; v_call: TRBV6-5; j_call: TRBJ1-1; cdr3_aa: CASSPGGMNTEAFF; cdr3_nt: TGTGCCAGCAGTCCAGGGGGGATGAACACTGAAGCTTTCTTT
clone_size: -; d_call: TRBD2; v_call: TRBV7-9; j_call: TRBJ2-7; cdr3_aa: CASSRTSFEQYF; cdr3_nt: TGTGCCAGCAGCCGGACTAGTTTTGAGCAGTACTTC
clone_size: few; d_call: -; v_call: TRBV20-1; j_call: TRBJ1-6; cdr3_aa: CSARDRDRNSPLHF; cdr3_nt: TGCAGTGCTAGAGACCGGGACCGTAATTCACCCCTCCACTTT
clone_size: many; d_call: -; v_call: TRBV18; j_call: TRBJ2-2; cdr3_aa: CASSPAGHLNTGELFF; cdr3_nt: TGTGCCAGCTCACCTGCGGGACACCTGAACACCGGGGAGCTGTTTTTT
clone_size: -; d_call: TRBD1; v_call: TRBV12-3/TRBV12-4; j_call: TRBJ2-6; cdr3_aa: CASSPTRQGAPGANVLTF; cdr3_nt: TGTGCCAGCAGCCCGACTCGACAGGGGGCCCCTGGGGCCAACGTCCTGACTTTC
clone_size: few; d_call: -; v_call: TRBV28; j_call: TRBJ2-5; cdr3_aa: CASSLGGFLETQYF; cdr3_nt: TGTGCCAGCAGTTTAGGGGGCTTTCTGGAGACCCAGTACTTC
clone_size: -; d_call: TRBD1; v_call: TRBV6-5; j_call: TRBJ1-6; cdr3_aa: CASSYGDRVGSPLHF; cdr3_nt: TGTGCCAGCAGTTACGGTGACAGGGTCGGTTCACCCCTCCACTTT
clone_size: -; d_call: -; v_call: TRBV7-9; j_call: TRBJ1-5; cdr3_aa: CASSPRDHQPQHF; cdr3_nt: TGTGCCAGCAGCCCCCGGGACCATCAGCCCCAGCATTTT
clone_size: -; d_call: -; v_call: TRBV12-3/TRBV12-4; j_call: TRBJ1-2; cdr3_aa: CASSPVTYGYTF; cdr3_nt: TGTGCCAGCAGTCCCGTTACCTATGGCTACACCTTC
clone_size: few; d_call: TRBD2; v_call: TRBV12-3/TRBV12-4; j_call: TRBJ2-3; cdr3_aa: CASSQLAGAGTDTQYF; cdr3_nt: TGTGCCAGCAGCCAACTAGCGGGAGCGGGGACAGATACGCAGTATTTT
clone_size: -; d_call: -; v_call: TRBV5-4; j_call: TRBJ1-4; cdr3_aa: CASSLGDGVATNEKLFF; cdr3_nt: TGTGCCAGCAGCTTGGGGGATGGAGTTGCAACTAATGAAAAACTGTTTTTT
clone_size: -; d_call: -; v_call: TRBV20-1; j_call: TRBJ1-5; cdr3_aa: CSARGASGSNQPQHF; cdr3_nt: TGCAGTGCCAGGGGTGCCTCGGGCAGCAATCAGCCCCAGCATTTT
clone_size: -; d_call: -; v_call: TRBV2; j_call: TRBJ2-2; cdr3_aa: CASFRDQELFF; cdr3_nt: TGCGCCTCATTCCGGGACCAAGAGCTGTTTTTT
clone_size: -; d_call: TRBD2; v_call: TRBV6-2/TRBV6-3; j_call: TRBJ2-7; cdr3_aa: CASSGTSGRAKQYF; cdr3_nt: TGTGCCAGCAGTGGTACTAGCGGGAGGGCCAAGCAGTACTTC
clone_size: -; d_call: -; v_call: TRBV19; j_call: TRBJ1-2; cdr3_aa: CASTANYGYTF; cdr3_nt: TGTGCCAGTACAGCTAACTATGGCTACACCTTC
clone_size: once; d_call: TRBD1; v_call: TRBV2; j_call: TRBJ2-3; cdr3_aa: CASQKGTGGRADTQYF; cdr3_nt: TGTGCCAGCCAAAAGGGGACAGGGGGCAGGGCAGATACGCAGTATTTT
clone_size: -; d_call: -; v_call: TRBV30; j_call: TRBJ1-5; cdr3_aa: CAWSASNPQPQHF; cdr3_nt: TGTGCCTGGAGTGCCTCGAATCCCCAGCCCCAGCATTTT
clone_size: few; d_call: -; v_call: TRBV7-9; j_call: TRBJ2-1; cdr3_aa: CASSLTGGNNEQFF; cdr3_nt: TGTGCCAGCAGCTTGACAGGAGGGAACAATGAGCAGTTCTTC
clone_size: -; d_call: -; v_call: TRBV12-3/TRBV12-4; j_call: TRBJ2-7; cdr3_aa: CASSLMPVTAGYEQYF; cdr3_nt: TGTGCCAGCAGTCTTATGCCCGTGACCGCGGGCTACGAGCAGTACTTC
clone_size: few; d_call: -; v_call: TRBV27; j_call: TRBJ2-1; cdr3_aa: CASSLGGPNEQFF; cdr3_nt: TGTGCCAGCAGTTTAGGGGGACCCAATGAGCAGTTCTTC
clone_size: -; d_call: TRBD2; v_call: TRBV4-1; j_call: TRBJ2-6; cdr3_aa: CASSQDSAGARSGANVLTF; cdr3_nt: TGCGCCAGCAGCCAAGATTCGGCGGGAGCCCGCTCTGGGGCCAACGTCCTGACTTTC
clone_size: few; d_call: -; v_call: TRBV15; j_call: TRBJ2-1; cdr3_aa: CATSRDRRRYNEQFF; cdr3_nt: TGTGCCACCAGCAGAGATAGGAGGAGATACAATGAGCAGTTCTTC
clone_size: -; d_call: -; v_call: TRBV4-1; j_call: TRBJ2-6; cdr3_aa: CASSHYNVLTF; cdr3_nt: TGCGCCAGCAGCCACTACAACGTCCTGACTTTC
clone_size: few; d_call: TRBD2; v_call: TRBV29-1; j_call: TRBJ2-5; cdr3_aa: CSGSGGGPSETQYF; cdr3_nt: TGCAGCGGTAGCGGGGGAGGGCCCTCGGAGACCCAGTACTTC
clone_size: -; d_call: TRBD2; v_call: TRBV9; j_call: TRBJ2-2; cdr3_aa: CASSSLAGGNTGELFF; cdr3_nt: TGTGCCAGCAGCTCCTTAGCGGGAGGGAACACCGGGGAGCTGTTTTTT
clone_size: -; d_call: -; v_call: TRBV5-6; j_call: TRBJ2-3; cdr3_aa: CASSLRRELLRGTDTQYF; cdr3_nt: TGTGCCAGCAGCTTGCGTCGGGAGCTGTTGCGGGGCACAGATACGCAGTATTTT
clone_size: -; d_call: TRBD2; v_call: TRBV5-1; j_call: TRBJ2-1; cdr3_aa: CASSLSQGLAGGWYYNEQFF; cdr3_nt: TGCGCCAGCAGCTTGTCGCAGGGACTAGCGGGAGGCTGGTATTACAATGAGCAGTTCTTC
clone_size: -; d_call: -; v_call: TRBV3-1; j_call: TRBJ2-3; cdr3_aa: CASSQVPVSDDTQYF; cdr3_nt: TGTGCCAGCAGCCAAGTCCCCGTAAGCGACGATACGCAGTATTTT
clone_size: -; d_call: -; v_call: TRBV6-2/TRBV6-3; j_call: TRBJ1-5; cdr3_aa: CASTKKEFRSPIKWQPQHF; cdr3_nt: TGTGCCAGCACCAAAAAGGAGTTCAGGAGCCCCATAAAATGGCAGCCCCAGCATTTT
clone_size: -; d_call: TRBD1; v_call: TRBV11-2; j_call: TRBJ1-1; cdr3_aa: CASRETGGNTEAFF; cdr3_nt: TGTGCCAGCAGAGAGACAGGGGGCAACACTGAAGCTTTCTTT
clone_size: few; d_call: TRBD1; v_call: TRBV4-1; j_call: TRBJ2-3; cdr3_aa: CASSPPRGLGDTQYF; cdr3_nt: TGCGCCAGCAGCCCCCCCAGGGGGCTCGGAGATACGCAGTATTTT
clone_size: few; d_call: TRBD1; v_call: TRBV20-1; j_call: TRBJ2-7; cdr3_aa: CSAAGQGASGDEQYF; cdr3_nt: TGCAGTGCTGCAGGACAGGGGGCTTCGGGGGACGAGCAGTACTTC